This entry concerns a single T cell receptor beta chain. Assay: immunoSEQ multiplex PCR; the TCRdb copy retains only in-frame clones and omits some. The sample has approximately 100,000 clones, around 80% seen once. This sample is part of a study of control samples from healthy donors and cancer patients. The CDR3 spans 17 residues. Looked up from germline, CDR1 is KGHSH and CDR2 is LQKENI. Trimming stripped 2 bases from V and 0 bases from J, with 11 bases between. The sequenced sample consisted of blood. This rearrangement joins TRBV18 to TRBJ2-6; D is ambiguous. The sequence derives from a man aged 55-75 years in good health. CDR3: CASSPFVGSSGANVLTF. The CDR3 coding sequence is TGTGCCAGCTCACCATTCGTCGGCAGCTCTGGGGCCAACGTCCTGACTTTC.